These 21 T cell receptor beta chains came from one sample sequenced in a study of control samples from healthy donors and cancer patients. Clones were sequenced by immunoSEQ multiplex PCR, and TCRdb holds only the in-frame ones, with some missing. Of 100,000 to 150,000 clones in the sample, approximately 92% were seen once. The sequencing sample was made of PBMCs. These receptor sequences come from a man older than 75 with head and neck cancer.

The V call is TRBV4-1, the J call TRBJ2-6; D could derive from TRBD1 or TRBD2 (5 bases each). Germline assignment: CDR1 MGHRA and CDR2 YSYEKL. V was clipped by 1 base and J by 4 bases, with 11 bases between them. The CDR3 sequence is 16 residues long. The CDR3 loop is CASSQVGTAGANVLTF. CDR3 nucleotide sequence: TGCGCCAGCAGCCAAGTGGGGACGGCAGGGGCCAACGTCCTGACTTTC.

The V call is TRBV9, the J call TRBJ1-3; D is uncertain. The CDR3 spans 15 residues. In germline, CDR1 is SGDLS, CDR2 YYNGEE. V dropped 2 bases and J dropped 1 base, with 10 bases sitting between them. CDR3: CASSVGQTSGNTIYF. The CDR3 DNA follows: TGTGCCAGCAGCGTCGGGCAGACTTCTGGAAACACCATATATTTT.

The chain combines TRBV9 with TRBJ2-7; possibly TRBD1 for D (6 bases). Trimming took 1 base from V and 2 from J, leaving 10 bases between them. Germline V gene data show CDR1 as SGDLS and CDR2 as YYNGEE. The CDR3 spans 14 residues. This chain's CDR3 is CASSVQTGPYEQYF. Here the CDR3 DNA reads TGTGCCAGCAGCGTACAAACAGGGCCCTACGAGCAGTACTTC.

The CDR3 loop reads CASGPGQGHEQYF. CDR3 nucleotides: TGCGCCAGCGGACCGGGACAGGGACACGAGCAGTACTTC. The chain couples TRBV10-2 to TRBJ2-7; 9 bases align to TRBD1. The V and J ends lost 8 bases and 5 bases, in that order; junction bases with no gene match: 7. Germline values: CDR1 WSHSY, CDR2 SAAADI. This CDR3 spans 13 amino acids.

The chain employs TRBV13 and TRBJ1-1; the D is unclear. Trimming took 1 base from V and 3 from J, leaving 12 bases between them. There are 15 residues in the CDR3. The germline V gene has CDR1 PRHDT and CDR2 FYEKMQ (reference sequence). The CDR3 loop reads CASSLVGSSYTEAFF. CDR3 in DNA: TGTGCCAGCAGCTTAGTAGGGTCATCATACACTGAAGCTTTCTTT.

The chain couples TRBV10-1 to TRBJ2-3; tentatively, D is TRBD2 (5 bases). CDR3 length equals 16 residues. CDR1 is WNHNN, CDR2 SYGVQD, per germline (reference sequence). The ends were cut back, 2 bases at V and 0 bases at J, with 12 bases in the middle. CDR3 loop: CASSEGLAHSTDTQYF. The CDR3, as DNA: TGCGCCAGCAGTGAGGGGCTAGCTCATAGCACAGATACGCAGTATTTT.

This chain uses TRBV28 with TRBJ2-1, with 9 positions matching TRBD2. The CDR3 runs to 15 residues. Looked up from germline, CDR1 is MDHEN and CDR2 is SYDVKM. Trimming cost V 6 bases and J 5 bases; bases outside gene matches: 8. CDR3 DNA sequence: TGTGCCAGCAGCCCTCGGACTAGCGTCCACAATGAGCAGTTCTTC. It is translated as CASSPRTSVHNEQFF.

V is TRBV18 and J is TRBJ2-7; D gene uncertain. The CDR3 sequence is 15 residues long. The ends were cut back, 4 bases at V and 4 bases at J, with 17 bases in the middle. CDR1 KGHSH and CDR2 LQKENI come from the germline V gene. The CDR3 loop is CASSLEPSRRYEQYF. The CDR3 bases are TGTGCCAGCTCACTAGAGCCGTCCCGGCGGTACGAGCAGTACTTC.

This clone was detected a few times. The chain combines TRBV6-2 or TRBV6-3 with TRBJ2-3; D gene ambiguous. Trimming left V 0 bases short and J 5 bases short, with 3 bases between. Germline V gene sequence: CDR1 MNHEY, CDR2 SVGEGT. The CDR3 runs to 12 residues. The CDR3, as DNA: TGTGCCAGCAGTTACTCTGTAGATACGCAGTATTTT. This codes for CASSYSVDTQYF.

The gene calls are TRBV6-2 or TRBV6-3 and TRBJ1-2; D is undetermined. The germline V gene has CDR1 MNHEY and CDR2 SVGEGT. Trimming cost V 4 bases and J 1 base, with 10 bases left between them. The CDR3 loop spans 14 amino acids. CDR3 DNA: TGTGCCAGCAGTTCTGGGATCCTTAACTATGGCTACACCTTC. It codes for CASSSGILNYGYTF.

This chain joins TRBV7-9 and TRBJ1-1; D remains ambiguous. The CDR3 runs 15 residues. Deletions cut 3 bases from V and 4 bases from J, with 15 bases between. Germline-derived CDR1 and CDR2 are SEHNR and FQNEAQ (reference sequence). The CDR3 DNA reads as TGTGCCAGCAGCTTTGATGCCCCGGGCCTCACTGAAGCTTTCTTT. Residues: CASSFDAPGLTEAFF.

A single count supports this clone. The chain uses TRBV7-8 and TRBJ2-7; TRBD1 matches at 8 bases. CDR1 and CDR2 (germline): SGHVS, FQNEAQ. The J segment lost 0 bases and the V segment lost 4 bases, leaving 5 bases of the junction unmatched. The CDR3 loop spans 15 amino acids. The CDR3 sequence is CASSSWTGSSYEQYF. The DNA of the CDR3 is TGTGCCAGCAGCTCCTGGACAGGGAGCTCCTACGAGCAGTACTTC. The entire variable domain, with the rest obtained from reference TRBV7-8 and TRBJ2-7, is as follows: GAGVSQSPRYKVAKRGQDVALRCDPISGHVSLFWYQQALGQGPEFLTYFQNEAQLDKSGLPSDRFFAERPEGSVSTLKIQRTQQEDSAVYLCASSSWTGSSYEQYFGPGTRLTVT.

V is TRBV9 and J is TRBJ2-1; perhaps TRBD2 as D (5 bases). This CDR3 has 13 residues. Germline V lookup: CDR1 SGDLS, CDR2 YYNGEE. With 5 bases removed from V and 7 bases from J, the gap between germline ends came to 13 bases. DNA for the CDR3: TGTGCCAGCAGTCGGTACACGGGGAATGAGCAGTTCTTC. This encodes CASSRYTGNEQFF.

This chain connects TRBV5-1 to TRBJ1-3; 8 nucleotides align to TRBD1. The CDR3 runs to 17 residues. V shed 4 bases, J shed 1 base, and the junction held 10 bases outside the gene matches. Germline CDR1 is SGHRS and CDR2 is YFSETQ. Here the CDR3 reads CASSLGPGGPSGNTIYF. In DNA, the CDR3 is TGCGCCAGCAGCCTCGGTCCAGGGGGCCCGTCTGGAAACACCATATATTTT. The full variable domain, its missing parts supplied by reference TRBV5-1 and TRBJ1-3, is KAGVTQTPRYLIKTRGQQVTLSCSPISGHRSVSWYQQTPGQGLQFLFEYFSETQRNKGNFPGRFSGRQFSNSRSEMNVSTLELGDSALYLCASSLGPGGPSGNTIYFGEGSWLTVV.

The rearrangement links TRBV4-3 to TRBJ1-1; no reliable D call. The V and J ends lost 1 base and 11 bases respectively, with 14 bases between them. The V gene's germline CDR1 is LGHNA and CDR2 YSLEER. The CDR3 loop spans 13 amino acids. This CDR3 reads CASSQVPGQEAFF. CDR3 coding DNA: TGCGCCAGCAGCCAAGTACCGGGCCAGGAGGCTTTCTTT.

The chain recombines TRBV6-1 with TRBJ1-2; D is ambiguous. Trimming removed 3 bases from V and 5 bases from J, with 10 bases in between. CDR1 is MNHNS and CDR2 is SASEGT in the germline V gene. This CDR3 region has 13 residues. The CDR3 spells CASSDYPAYGYTF. CDR3 nucleotides: TGTGCCAGCAGTGATTATCCCGCATATGGCTACACCTTC.

The chain is built from TRBV10-3 and TRBJ2-5; D not certain. Germline V gives CDR1 ENHRY, CDR2 SYGVKD. The CDR3 loop spans 12 amino acids. Trimming took 3 bases from V and 7 from J, leaving 9 bases between them. CDR3 coding DNA: TGTGCCATCAGTGATCCCGTAGGGACCCAGTACTTC. Residues: CAISDPVGTQYF.

The V call is TRBV15, the J call TRBJ2-5; D gene unclear. Trimming removed 0 bases at V and 1 base at J, with 3 bases between. CDR3 length equals 13 residues. In germline, CDR1 is LNHNV, CDR2 YYDKDF (reference sequence). DNA for the CDR3: TGTGCCACCAGCAGAGACGTCCAAGAGACCCAGTACTTC. Protein sequence: CATSRDVQETQYF.

V and J are TRBV4-1 and TRBJ1-3; a weak D match, TRBD1 (5 bases). The V end was cut by 1 base, the J end by 5 bases, with 12 bases between. This CDR3 comprises 15 residues. Germline assignment: CDR1 MGHRA and CDR2 YSYEKL. In nucleotides, the CDR3 is TGCGCCAGCAGCCAAGGAGGGACGCCAAGAAACACCATATATTTT. Its protein is CASSQGGTPRNTIYF.

The chain combines TRBV6-5 with TRBJ1-5; D unresolved. Germline-derived CDR1 and CDR2 are MNHEY and SVGAGI. Between the trimmed V and J ends, which lost 5 bases and 6 bases, there was a span of 11 bases. The CDR3 spans 13 residues. This CDR3 reads CASSKLHSQPQHF. CDR3 sequence (DNA): TGTGCCAGCAGTAAACTCCATAGTCAGCCCCAGCATTTT.

The J gene is TRBJ2-1, the V gene TRBV19, with 7 positions matching TRBD1. Unmatched junction bases numbered 17, after V lost 3 bases and J lost 9 bases. The CDR3 is made up of 17 amino acids. Germline V gene sequence: CDR1 LNHDA, CDR2 SQIVND (reference sequence). CDR3 sequence (DNA): TGTGCCAGTAGTATCGGAGCGAGACAGGGCCAATCTGGTGAGCAGTTCTTC. This translates into CASSIGARQGQSGEQFF.